What follows describes a single T cell receptor beta chain. Its antigen remains unidentified. The sample belongs to a study of OX40 agonist ivuxolimab in advanced cancers. Study in general: Mean age approximately 59 years, range about 23 to 80; 82.7% male. Partial response was recorded in three patients: one hepatocellular carcinoma and two cutaneous melanoma cases.

Germline-derived CDR1 and CDR2 are SGHRS and YFSETQ. CDR3 length: 14 amino acids. The V gene lost 0 bases and the J gene lost 1 base, with 5 bases spanning the gap. Findings and caveats of the study: At 0.1 to 3.0 mg/kg, clonal expansion of CD4+ and CD8+ blood T cells had occurred by week 6. Antigen specificity of clonally expanded peripheral T cells was not established.

Profiled with immunoSEQ multiplex PCR; TCRdb holds only in-frame clones, not every one. Among about 160,000 clones listed, 90% to 95% were seen once. Source: CD4+ or CD8+ T cells sorted from blood, taken in a trial of the OX40 agonist ivuxolimab. This sequence originates from an adult with an advanced solid tumor such as melanoma, head and neck, liver or kidney cancer. V usage is TRBV5-1 and J usage is TRBJ1-5, with D unclear. CDR3 sequence reads: CASSLGASNQPQHF. CDR3 coding DNA: TGCGCCAGCAGCTTGGGGGCAAGCAATCAGCCCCAGCATTTT.